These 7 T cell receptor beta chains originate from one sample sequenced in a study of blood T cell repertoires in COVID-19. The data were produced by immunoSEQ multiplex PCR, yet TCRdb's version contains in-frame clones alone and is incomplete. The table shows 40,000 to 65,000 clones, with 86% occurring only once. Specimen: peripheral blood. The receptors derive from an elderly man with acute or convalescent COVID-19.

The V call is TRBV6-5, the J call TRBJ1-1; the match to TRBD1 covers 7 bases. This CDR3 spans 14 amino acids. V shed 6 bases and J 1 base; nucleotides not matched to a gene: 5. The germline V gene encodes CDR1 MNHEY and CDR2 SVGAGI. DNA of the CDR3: TGTGCCAGCAGATCACAGGGGAGGAACACTGAAGCTTTCTTT. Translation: CASRSQGRNTEAFF.

The chain's CDR3 is CAWSAQGSSGNTIYF. DNA of the CDR3: TGTGCCTGGAGTGCCCAGGGAAGCTCTGGAAACACCATATATTTT. J is TRBJ1-3 and V is TRBV30, with D perhaps matching TRBD1 (5 bases). Trimming stripped 1 base from V and 0 bases from J, with 10 bases between. This CDR3 spans 15 amino acids. The V gene's germline CDR1 is GTSNPN and CDR2 SVGIG (reference sequence).

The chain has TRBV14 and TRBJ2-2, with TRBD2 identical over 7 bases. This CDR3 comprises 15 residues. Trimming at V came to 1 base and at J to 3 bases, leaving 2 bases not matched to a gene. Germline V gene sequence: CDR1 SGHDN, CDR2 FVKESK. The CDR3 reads CASSQAGGYTGELFF. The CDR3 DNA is TGTGCCAGCAGCCAAGCCGGGGGGTACACCGGGGAGCTGTTTTTT.

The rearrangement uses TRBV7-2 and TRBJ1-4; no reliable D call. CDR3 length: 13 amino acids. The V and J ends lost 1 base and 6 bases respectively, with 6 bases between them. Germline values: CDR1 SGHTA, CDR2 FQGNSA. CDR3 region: CASSLVADEKLFF. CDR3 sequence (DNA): TGTGCCAGCAGCTTAGTGGCAGATGAAAAACTGTTTTTT.

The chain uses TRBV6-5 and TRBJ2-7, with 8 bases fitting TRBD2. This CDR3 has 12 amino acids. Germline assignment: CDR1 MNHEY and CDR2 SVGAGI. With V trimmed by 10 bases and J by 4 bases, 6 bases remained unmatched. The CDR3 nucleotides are TGTGCCACGGGGGGGGCCGGGTACGAGCAGTACTTC. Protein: CATGGAGYEQYF.

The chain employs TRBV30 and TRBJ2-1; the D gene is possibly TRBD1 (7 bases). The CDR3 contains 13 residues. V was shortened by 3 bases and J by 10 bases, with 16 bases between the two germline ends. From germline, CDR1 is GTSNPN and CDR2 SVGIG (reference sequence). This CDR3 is CAWRGQGGREQFF. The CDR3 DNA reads TGTGCCTGGAGGGGTCAGGGGGGACGGGAGCAGTTCTTC.

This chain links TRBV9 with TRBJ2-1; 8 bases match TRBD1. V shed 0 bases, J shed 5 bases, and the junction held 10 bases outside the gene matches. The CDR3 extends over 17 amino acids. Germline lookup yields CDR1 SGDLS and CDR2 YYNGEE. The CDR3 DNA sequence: TGTGCCAGCAGCGTAGATCCAGGGGGCCGCTATGACAATGAGCAGTTCTTC. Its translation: CASSVDPGGRYDNEQFF.